This T cell receptor beta chain was retrieved from a study of cytomegalovirus exposure and HLA in healthy donors. The study ran its PCR with 60 Vbeta and 13 Jbeta primers. The assay was immunoSEQ multiplex PCR, and TCRdb's table has in-frame clones only and misses some. Seen here are some 100,000 clones, roughly three quarters observed once, and the top ten hold about 16%. Sequencing input: PBMCs. This receptor was obtained from a man aged 45-65 years in good health and CMV-seropositive.

The CDR3 loop is CASSSDSYSNQPQHF. DNA for the CDR3: TGTGCCAGCAGTTCCGACAGTTATAGCAATCAGCCCCAGCATTTT. V is TRBV6-1 and J is TRBJ1-5; tentatively, D is TRBD1 (5 bases). Germline V gene sequence: CDR1 MNHNS, CDR2 SASEGT. The CDR3 consists of 15 residues. Trimming left V 5 bases short and J 0 bases short, with 11 bases between.